This T cell receptor (beta chain) was recorded in a study of CXCR3-negative and CXCR3-positive naive CD8 T cells. Germline V lookup: CDR1 SGHTA, CDR2 FQGNSA. This CDR3 region has 14 residues. With UMI labels, 5' RACE was used to prepare the TRB cDNA libraries. From the 5' RACE reads, TCRdb lists one entry per CDR3 protein and no DNA. The listing contains 70,000 to 100,000 distinct CDR3 sequences. This receptor was identified in a human donor in good health. Some clones in this sample may be carry-over from other donors' samples. The sequencing input was naive CXCR3- CD8+ T cells from blood. Stated subset: CD45RO-CCR7+CD27+CD95- naive CD8+ T cells lacking CXCR3 (TNR3-). The rearrangement uses TRBV7-2 and TRBJ2-7; the TCRdb D gene call, TRBD2, has no DNA to confirm it. The CDR3 region is CASSFVTSGSEQYF.